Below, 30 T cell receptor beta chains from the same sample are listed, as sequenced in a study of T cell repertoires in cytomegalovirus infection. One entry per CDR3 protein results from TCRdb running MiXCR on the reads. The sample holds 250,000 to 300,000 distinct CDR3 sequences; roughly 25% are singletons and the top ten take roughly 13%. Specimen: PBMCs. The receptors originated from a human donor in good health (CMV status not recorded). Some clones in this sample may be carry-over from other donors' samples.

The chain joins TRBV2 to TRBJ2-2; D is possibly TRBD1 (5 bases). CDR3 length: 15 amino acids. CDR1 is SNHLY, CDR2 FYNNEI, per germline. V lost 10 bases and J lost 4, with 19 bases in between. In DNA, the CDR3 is TGTGCCACCACCCTCGGACAAGGCGGCACCGGGGAGCTGTTTTTT. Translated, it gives CATTLGQGGTGELFF. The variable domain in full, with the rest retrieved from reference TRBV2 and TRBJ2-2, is EPEVTQTPSHQVTQMGQEVILRCVPISNHLYFYWYRQILGQKVEFLVSFYNNEISEKSEIFDDQFSVERPDGSNFTLKIRSTKLEDSAMYFCATTLGQGGTGELFFGEGSRLTVL.

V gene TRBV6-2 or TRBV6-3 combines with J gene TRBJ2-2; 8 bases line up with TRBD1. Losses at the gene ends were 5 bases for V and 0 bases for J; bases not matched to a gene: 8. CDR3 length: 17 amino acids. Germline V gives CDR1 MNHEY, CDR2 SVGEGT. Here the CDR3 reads CASSRDRMFANTGELFF. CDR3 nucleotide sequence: TGTGCCAGCAGTCGGGACAGGATGTTCGCGAACACCGGGGAGCTGTTTTTT.

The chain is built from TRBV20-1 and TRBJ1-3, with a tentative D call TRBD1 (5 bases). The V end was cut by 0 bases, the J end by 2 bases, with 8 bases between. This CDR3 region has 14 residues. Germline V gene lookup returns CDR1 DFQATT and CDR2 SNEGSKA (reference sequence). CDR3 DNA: TGCAGTGCTAGAGAAACGGGGGCTGGAAACACCATATATTTT. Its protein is CSARETGAGNTIYF.

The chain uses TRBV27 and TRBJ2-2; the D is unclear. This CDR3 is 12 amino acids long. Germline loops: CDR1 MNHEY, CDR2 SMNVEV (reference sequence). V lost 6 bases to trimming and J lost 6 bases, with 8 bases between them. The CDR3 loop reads CASRRTAGELFF. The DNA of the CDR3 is TGTGCCAGCAGAAGAACCGCCGGGGAGCTGTTTTTT.

The CDR3 region has the DNA TGTGCCATCAGTGAGCCCCAAGAGACCCAGTACTTC. Translation: CAISEPQETQYF. V gene TRBV10-3 combines with J gene TRBJ2-5; no clear D. The CDR3 is 12 residues long. Germline values: CDR1 ENHRY, CDR2 SYGVKD. The V end lost 2 bases, the J end lost 1 base, and 2 bases lay between the germline ends.

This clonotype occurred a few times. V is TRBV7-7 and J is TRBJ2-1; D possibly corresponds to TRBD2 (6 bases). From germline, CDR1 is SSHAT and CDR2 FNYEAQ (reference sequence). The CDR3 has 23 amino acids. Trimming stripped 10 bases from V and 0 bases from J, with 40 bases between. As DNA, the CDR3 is TGTGCCAACAACTTCAAACCCCGAGGACTACGATGTGACGGGGGAGTCTCCTACAATGAGCAGTTCTTC. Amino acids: CANNFKPRGLRCDGGVSYNEQFF.

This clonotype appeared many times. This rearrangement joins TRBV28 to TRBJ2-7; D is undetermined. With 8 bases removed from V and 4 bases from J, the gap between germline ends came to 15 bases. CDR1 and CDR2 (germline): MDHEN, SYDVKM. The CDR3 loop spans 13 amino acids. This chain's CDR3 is CASSASPRYEQYF. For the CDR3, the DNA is TGTGCCAGCTCGGCGAGTCCACGGTACGAGCAGTACTTC.

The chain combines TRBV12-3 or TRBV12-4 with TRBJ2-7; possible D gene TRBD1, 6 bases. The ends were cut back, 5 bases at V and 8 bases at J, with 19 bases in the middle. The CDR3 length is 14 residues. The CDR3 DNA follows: TGTGCCAGCAGTGTGGGGCAGGGGTCCCTTCAGCAGTACTTC. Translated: CASSVGQGSLQQYF.

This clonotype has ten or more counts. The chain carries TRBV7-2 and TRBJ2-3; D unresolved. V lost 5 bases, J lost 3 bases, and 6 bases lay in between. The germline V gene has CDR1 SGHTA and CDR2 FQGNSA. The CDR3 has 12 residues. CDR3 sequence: CASSLGTDTQYF. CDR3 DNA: TGTGCCAGCAGCCTCGGGACAGATACGCAGTATTTT.

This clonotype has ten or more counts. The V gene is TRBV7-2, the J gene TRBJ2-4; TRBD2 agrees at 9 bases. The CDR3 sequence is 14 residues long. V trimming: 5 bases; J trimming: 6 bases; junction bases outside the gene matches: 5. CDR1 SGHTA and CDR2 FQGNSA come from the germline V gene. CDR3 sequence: CASSPLAGLNIQYF. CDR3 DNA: TGTGCCAGCAGCCCCCTAGCGGGATTAAACATTCAGTACTTC. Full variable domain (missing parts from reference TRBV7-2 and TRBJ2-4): GAGVSQSPSNKVTEKGKDVELRCDPISGHTALYWYRQSLGQGLEFLIYFQGNSAPDKSGLPSDRFSAERTGGSVSTLTIQRTQQEDSAVYLCASSPLAGLNIQYFGAGTRLSVL.

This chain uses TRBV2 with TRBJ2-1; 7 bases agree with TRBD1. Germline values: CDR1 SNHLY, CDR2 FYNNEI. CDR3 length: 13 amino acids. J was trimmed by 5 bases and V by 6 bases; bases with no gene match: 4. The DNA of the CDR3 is TGTGCCAGCAGGGGGGACAGAAACAATGAGCAGTTCTTC. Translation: CASRGDRNNEQFF.

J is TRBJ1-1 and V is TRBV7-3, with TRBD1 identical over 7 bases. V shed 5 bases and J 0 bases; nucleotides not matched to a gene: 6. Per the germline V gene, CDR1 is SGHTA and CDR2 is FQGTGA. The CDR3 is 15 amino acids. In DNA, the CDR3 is TGTGCCAGCAGCGGAAACAGGGGCATGAACACTGAAGCTTTCTTT. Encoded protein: CASSGNRGMNTEAFF.

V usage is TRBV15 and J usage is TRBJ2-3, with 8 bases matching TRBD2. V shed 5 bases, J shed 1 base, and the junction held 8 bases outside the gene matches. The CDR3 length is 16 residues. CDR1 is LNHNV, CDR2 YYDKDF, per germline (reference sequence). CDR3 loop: CATSRGGRGGTDTQYF. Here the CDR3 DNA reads TGTGCCACCAGCCGGGGAGGGCGGGGGGGCACAGATACGCAGTATTTT.

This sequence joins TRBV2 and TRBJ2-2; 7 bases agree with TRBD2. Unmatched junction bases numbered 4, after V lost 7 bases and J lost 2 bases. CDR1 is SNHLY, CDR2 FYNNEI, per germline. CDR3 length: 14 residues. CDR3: CASNPGGNTGELFF. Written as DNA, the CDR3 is TGTGCCAGCAATCCGGGGGGAAACACCGGGGAGCTGTTTTTT.

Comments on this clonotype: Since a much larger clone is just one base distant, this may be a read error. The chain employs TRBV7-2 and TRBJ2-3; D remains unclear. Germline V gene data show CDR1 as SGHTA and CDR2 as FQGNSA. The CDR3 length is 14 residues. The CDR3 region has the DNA TGTGACAGCAGCCCGCCCCCATTGGCAGATACGCAGTATTTT. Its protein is CDSSPPPLADTQYF.

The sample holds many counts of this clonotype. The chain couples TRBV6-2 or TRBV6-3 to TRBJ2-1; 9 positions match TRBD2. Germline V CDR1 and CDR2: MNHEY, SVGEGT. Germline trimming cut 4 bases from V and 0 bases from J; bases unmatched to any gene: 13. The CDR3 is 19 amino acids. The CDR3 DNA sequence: TGTGCCAGCAGTTGGGAACAACCACTAGCGGGTTCCTCCTACAATGAGCAGTTCTTC. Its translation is CASSWEQPLAGSSYNEQFF.

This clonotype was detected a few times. CDR3 amino acids: CASWTGADYGYTF. The CDR3 coding sequence is TGTGCCAGCTGGACAGGGGCCGACTATGGCTACACCTTC. This chain connects TRBV28 to TRBJ1-2, with 9 bases matching TRBD1. With V trimmed by 8 bases and J by 3 bases, 4 bases remained unmatched. There are 13 residues in the CDR3. The germline CDR1 and CDR2 sequences are MDHEN and SYDVKM.

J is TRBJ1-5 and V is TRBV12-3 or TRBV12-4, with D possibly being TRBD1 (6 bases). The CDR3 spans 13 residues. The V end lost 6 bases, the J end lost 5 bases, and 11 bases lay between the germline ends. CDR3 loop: CASSTQGHQPQHF. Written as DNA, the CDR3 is TGTGCCAGCAGCACACAGGGTCATCAGCCCCAGCATTTT.

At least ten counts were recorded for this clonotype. The CDR3, as DNA: TGTGCCAGCAGCTTTAGTCAGGGTATGCAGTTCTTC. It specifies CASSFSQGMQFF. The chain couples TRBV7-2 to TRBJ2-1, with D tentatively TRBD1 (5 bases). The CDR3 totals 12 residues. Trimming left V 3 bases short and J 12 bases short, with 12 bases between. Germline V lookup: CDR1 SGHTA, CDR2 FQGNSA.

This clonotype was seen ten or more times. CDR3 in DNA: TGTGCCAGCAGCCGATCTAGCGGGGGTCCCACAGATACGCAGTATTTT. Protein product: CASSRSSGGPTDTQYF. The chain is built from TRBV11-2 and TRBJ2-3, with 10 bases fitting TRBD2. The germline V gene has CDR1 SGHAT and CDR2 FQNNGV. The CDR3 runs 16 residues. Unmatched junction bases numbered 7, after V lost 5 bases and J lost 2 bases.

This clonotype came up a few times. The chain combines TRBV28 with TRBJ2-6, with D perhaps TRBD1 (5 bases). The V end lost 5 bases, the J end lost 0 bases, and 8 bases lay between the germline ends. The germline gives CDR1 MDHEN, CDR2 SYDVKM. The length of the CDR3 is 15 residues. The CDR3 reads CASSETASGANVLTF. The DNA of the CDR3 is TGTGCCAGCAGTGAGACAGCCTCTGGGGCCAACGTCCTGACTTTC.

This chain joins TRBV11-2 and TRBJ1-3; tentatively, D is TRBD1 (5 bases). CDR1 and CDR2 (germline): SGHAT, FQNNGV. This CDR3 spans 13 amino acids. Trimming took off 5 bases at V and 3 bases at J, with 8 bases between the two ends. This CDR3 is CASSGDFGNTIYF. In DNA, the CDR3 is TGTGCCAGCAGCGGGGACTTTGGAAACACCATATATTTT.

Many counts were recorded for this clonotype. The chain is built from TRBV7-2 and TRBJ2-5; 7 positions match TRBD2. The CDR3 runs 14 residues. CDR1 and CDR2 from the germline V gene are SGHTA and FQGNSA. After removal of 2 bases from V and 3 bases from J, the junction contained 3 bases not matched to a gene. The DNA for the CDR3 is TGTGCCAGCAGCTTAATGGGGGGGGAAGAGACCCAGTACTTC. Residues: CASSLMGGEETQYF.

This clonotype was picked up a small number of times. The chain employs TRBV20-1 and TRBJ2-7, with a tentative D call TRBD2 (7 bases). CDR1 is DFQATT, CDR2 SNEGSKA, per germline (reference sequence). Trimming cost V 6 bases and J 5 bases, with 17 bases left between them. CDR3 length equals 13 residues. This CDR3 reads CSAKARGRNEQYF. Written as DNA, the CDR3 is TGCAGTGCCAAGGCGCGGGGGCGGAACGAGCAGTACTTC.

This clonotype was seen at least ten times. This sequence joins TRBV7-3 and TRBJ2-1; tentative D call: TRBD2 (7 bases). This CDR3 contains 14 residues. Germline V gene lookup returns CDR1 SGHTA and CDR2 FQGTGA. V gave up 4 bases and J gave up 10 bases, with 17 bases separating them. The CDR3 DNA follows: TGTGCCAGCAGCTCACTAGGGGGGGGCAGCGAGCAGTTCTTC. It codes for CASSSLGGGSEQFF.

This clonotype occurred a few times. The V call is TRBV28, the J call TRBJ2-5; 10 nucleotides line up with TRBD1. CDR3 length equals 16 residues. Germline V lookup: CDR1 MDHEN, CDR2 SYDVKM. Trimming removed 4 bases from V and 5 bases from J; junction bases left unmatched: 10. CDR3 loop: CASSSQDRGLVETQYF. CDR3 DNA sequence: TGTGCCAGCAGTTCTCAAGACAGGGGGCTTGTTGAGACCCAGTACTTC.

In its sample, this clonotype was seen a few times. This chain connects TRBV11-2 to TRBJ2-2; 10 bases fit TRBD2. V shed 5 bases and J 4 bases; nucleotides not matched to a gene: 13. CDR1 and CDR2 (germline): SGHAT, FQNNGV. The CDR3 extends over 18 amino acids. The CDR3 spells CASSPRQIAGGVTGELFF. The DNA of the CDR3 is TGTGCCAGCAGCCCAAGGCAAATAGCGGGAGGAGTCACCGGGGAGCTGTTTTTT.

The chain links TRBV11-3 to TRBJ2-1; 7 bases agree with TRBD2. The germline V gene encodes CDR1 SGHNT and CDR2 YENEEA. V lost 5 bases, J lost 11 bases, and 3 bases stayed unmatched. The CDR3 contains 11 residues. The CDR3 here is CASSRDYQQFF. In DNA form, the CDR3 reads TGTGCCAGCAGCAGGGACTACCAGCAGTTCTTC.

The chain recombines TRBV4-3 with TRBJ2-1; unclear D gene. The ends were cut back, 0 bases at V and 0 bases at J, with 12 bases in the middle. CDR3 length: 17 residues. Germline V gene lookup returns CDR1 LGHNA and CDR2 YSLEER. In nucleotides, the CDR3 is TGCGCCAGCAGCCAAGAGGTCGCCCACAGCTCCTACAATGAGCAGTTCTTC. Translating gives CASSQEVAHSSYNEQFF.

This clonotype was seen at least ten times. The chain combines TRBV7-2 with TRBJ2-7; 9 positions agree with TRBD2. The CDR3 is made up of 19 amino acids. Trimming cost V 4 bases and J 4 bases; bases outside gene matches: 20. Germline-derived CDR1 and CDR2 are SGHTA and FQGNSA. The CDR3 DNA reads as TGTGCCAGCAGCTCGCGAACAGGCAGCGGGGGGACCCCCAGGTACGAGCAGTACTTC. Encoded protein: CASSSRTGSGGTPRYEQYF.